These 23 T cell receptor beta chains were all obtained from the same sample, sequenced in a study of T cell changes during pregnancy in multiple sclerosis. Some clones are missing from TCRdb's copy, which holds only in-frame ones; the method was immunoSEQ multiplex PCR. The table records 75,000 to 100,000 clones, over 75% of them present only once. The sample consisted of peripheral blood, taken in the second trimester of pregnancy. These receptors were collected from a female donor in good health, enrolled as a control in a pregnancy study.

The chain has TRBV2 and TRBJ1-1; 7 positions match TRBD1. CDR3 length equals 12 residues. V shed 10 bases, J shed 7 bases, and the junction held 9 bases outside the gene matches. Germline V gene lookup returns CDR1 SNHLY and CDR2 FYNNEI. CDR3: CATGGQQIEAFF. The DNA for the CDR3 is TGTGCCACCGGGGGACAGCAAATTGAAGCTTTCTTT.

The chain combines TRBV27 with TRBJ2-7, with D perhaps matching TRBD2 (5 bases). This CDR3 contains 13 residues. Germline V lookup: CDR1 MNHEY, CDR2 SMNVEV (reference sequence). V lost 3 bases and J 2 bases, leaving 8 bases between the germline ends. The DNA of the CDR3 is TGTGCCAGCAGTTTTTACGGGACCTACGAGCAGTACTTC. It yields the protein CASSFYGTYEQYF.

This clone was recorded only once. V is TRBV4-2 and J is TRBJ2-1; 11 positions agree with TRBD2. V gave up 0 bases and J gave up 5 bases; unmatched junction bases: 6. From germline, CDR1 is LGHNA and CDR2 YNFKEQ. The CDR3 extends over 17 amino acids. CDR3 protein: CASSQEPGLADNNEQFF. The CDR3, as DNA: TGTGCCAGCAGCCAAGAACCGGGACTAGCGGATAACAATGAGCAGTTCTTC.

The CDR3 DNA follows: TGTGCCAGCAGCCTACGAAGGGCGCGGGGAGATGAAAAACTGTTTTTT. It translates to CASSLRRARGDEKLFF. This chain connects TRBV7-9 to TRBJ1-4; no reliable D call. Per the germline V gene, CDR1 is SEHNR and CDR2 is FQNEAQ (reference sequence). This CDR3 has 16 residues. Trimming pared 5 bases from V and 6 bases from J, leaving 19 bases between.

V and J are TRBV27 and TRBJ1-4, with TRBD1 identical over 7 bases. The germline V gene encodes CDR1 MNHEY and CDR2 SMNVEV (reference sequence). With 6 bases clipped from V and 3 bases from J, the junction kept 10 bases outside the gene matches. This CDR3 is built from 16 residues. The DNA of the CDR3 is TGTGCCAGCAGAATCACCCGGACAGGTTCTAATGAAAAACTGTTTTTT. Amino acids: CASRITRTGSNEKLFF.

The CDR3 spells CSGLQGGPQHF. In DNA, the CDR3 is TGCAGTGGATTACAGGGGGGGCCCCAGCATTTT. The genes are TRBV20-1 and TRBJ1-5; 8 nucleotides align to TRBD1. Unmatched junction bases numbered 5, after V lost 7 bases and J lost 9 bases. Germline values: CDR1 DFQATT, CDR2 SNEGSKA (reference sequence). This CDR3 is 11 amino acids long.

This chain links TRBV2 with TRBJ2-2; TRBD1 is a possible D gene (5 bases). CDR1 and CDR2 from the germline V gene are SNHLY and FYNNEI. This CDR3 has 15 amino acids. Trimming stripped 1 base from V and 3 bases from J, with 9 bases between. The CDR3 bases are TGTGCCAGCAGTGAAGATGGGGCGGACACCGGGGAGCTGTTTTTT. This gives the protein CASSEDGADTGELFF.

The CDR3 protein is CASSSHTQIQRSSGNTIYF. The DNA for the CDR3 is TGTGCCAGCAGCTCGCACACTCAAATTCAGAGGAGCTCTGGAAACACCATATATTTT. The chain is built from TRBV7-2 and TRBJ1-3, with unresolved D. CDR1 and CDR2 (germline): SGHTA, FQGNSA. Trimming removed 4 bases from V and 0 bases from J, with 22 bases in between. CDR3 length: 19 residues.

About this clone: The junction and the germline gene differ at one end; a read error may be behind it. The rearrangement uses TRBV7-2 and TRBJ1-4; TRBD1 matches 7 bases. CDR1 and CDR2 from the germline V gene are SGHTA and FQGNSA. CDR3 length equals 14 residues. The CDR3 sequence: CASSVAGTVEKLFF. Written as DNA, the CDR3 is TGTGCCAGCAGCGTAGCCGGGACAGTTGAAAAACTGTTTTTT.

The chain carries TRBV5-1 and TRBJ1-1; D may be TRBD1 (5 bases). V shed 0 bases and J shed 4 bases, with 19 bases lying between them. The CDR3 totals 17 residues. The germline V gene has CDR1 SGHRS and CDR2 YFSETQ. CDR3: CASSLASDTLEGTEAFF. CDR3 DNA sequence: TGCGCCAGCAGCTTGGCCTCGGACACACTGGAGGGCACTGAAGCTTTCTTT.

The chain links TRBV19 to TRBJ2-3, with D perhaps matching TRBD1 (6 bases). V was pared by 5 bases and J by 0 bases, with 15 bases between. The CDR3 is 16 residues long. CDR1 is LNHDA and CDR2 is SQIVND in the germline V gene (reference sequence). CDR3 bases: TGTGCCAGTAGTTCAAAAGTCAGGGGAAGCACAGATACGCAGTATTTT. This encodes CASSSKVRGSTDTQYF.

The chain joins TRBV27 to TRBJ2-3; 12 bases are a match to TRBD1. The CDR3 length is 17 residues. Germline trimming cut 6 bases from V and 4 bases from J; bases unmatched to any gene: 11. The germline V gene encodes CDR1 MNHEY and CDR2 SMNVEV (reference sequence). The CDR3, as DNA: TGTGCCAGCAGCACCCGGGACAGGGGGCGCCAGGCAGATACGCAGTATTTT. Protein: CASSTRDRGRQADTQYF.

The V gene is TRBV9, the J gene TRBJ2-1; TRBD2 is a possible D gene (5 bases). The CDR3 loop spans 16 amino acids. Germline CDR1 SGDLS, CDR2 YYNGEE. Trimming removed 7 bases from V and 1 base from J, with 18 bases in between. This chain's CDR3 is CASALLSRESYNEQFF. In DNA form, the CDR3 reads TGTGCCAGCGCCCTACTTAGCCGGGAATCCTACAATGAGCAGTTCTTC.

This clone was detected only once. The chain joins TRBV11-3 to TRBJ2-7; 8 bases fit TRBD1. In germline, CDR1 is SGHNT, CDR2 YENEEA. V shed 4 bases, J shed 5 bases, and the junction held 13 bases outside the gene matches. The CDR3 is 16 amino acids. CDR3 sequence reads: CASSSNRTGTIDEQYF. The CDR3 coding sequence is TGTGCCAGCAGCTCGAATAGGACAGGGACCATAGACGAGCAGTACTTC.

As regards this clone: The sample has other DNA sequences that encode this CDR3 too. This sequence joins TRBV7-2 and TRBJ2-3, with D possibly being TRBD2 (5 bases). The V gene's germline CDR1 is SGHTA and CDR2 FQGNSA. There are 15 residues in the CDR3. Trimming left V 5 bases short and J 1 base short, with 13 bases between. The CDR3 nucleotides read TGTGCCAGCAGCCTTAACTCCGGGGGCACAGATACGCAGTATTTT. This codes for CASSLNSGGTDTQYF.

The chain combines TRBV19 with TRBJ1-2, with D hard to call. Deletions cut 6 bases from V and 8 bases from J, with 16 bases between. The CDR3 is 13 residues long. Germline CDR1 and CDR2: LNHDA and SQIVND (reference sequence). In DNA, the CDR3 is TGTGCCAGTAGCCCGGTGGGGTCTAGCGGCTACACCTTC. It is translated as CASSPVGSSGYTF.

The chain combines TRBV9 with TRBJ2-2, with 10 bases fitting TRBD1. J was trimmed by 2 bases and V by 2 bases; bases with no gene match: 3. The germline V gene has CDR1 SGDLS and CDR2 YYNGEE. There are 16 residues in the CDR3. In nucleotides, the CDR3 is TGTGCCAGCAGCGTCGGACAGGGGGATAACACCGGGGAGCTGTTTTTT. Encoded protein: CASSVGQGDNTGELFF.

The rearrangement uses TRBV30 and TRBJ1-1; D is perhaps TRBD1 (6 bases). Germline CDR1 is GTSNPN and CDR2 is SVGIG (reference sequence). Trimming pared 4 bases from V and 7 bases from J, leaving 16 bases between. The CDR3 is 13 amino acids. The CDR3 loop is CAWNPTGNFEAFF. The CDR3 nucleotides read TGTGCCTGGAACCCGACAGGCAATTTTGAAGCTTTCTTT.

CDR3 coding DNA: TGCGCCAGCAGCCAAGACGCTTGGGGGTCTAGCGGGAGAGGAGATACGCAGTATTTT. Amino acid sequence: CASSQDAWGSSGRGDTQYF. The chain employs TRBV4-3 and TRBJ2-3, with 10 bases aligning to TRBD2. The trim removed 0 bases at V and 5 bases at J, leaving 14 bases unmatched. Germline CDR1 reads LGHNA; CDR2 reads YSLEER. The length of the CDR3 is 19 residues.

V is TRBV5-1 and J is TRBJ2-5; possible D gene TRBD1, 5 bases. Germline V gene lookup returns CDR1 SGHRS and CDR2 YFSETQ. Trimming pared 7 bases from V and 4 bases from J, leaving 17 bases between. The CDR3 consists of 14 residues. CDR3 sequence: CASGFQGRRETQYF. The CDR3 DNA follows: TGCGCCAGCGGATTTCAGGGAAGGCGAGAGACCCAGTACTTC.

The sample holds one count of this clone. The genes are TRBV7-8 and TRBJ1-4, with D possibly TRBD1 on 5 matching bases. Germline V gene sequence: CDR1 SGHVS, CDR2 FQNEAQ. The CDR3 loop spans 15 amino acids. Trimming took 8 bases from V and 3 from J, leaving 16 bases between them. The CDR3 DNA reads as TGTGCCAGCTATCCGTTCAGGGAAGCTAATGAAAAACTGTTTTTT. This translates into CASYPFREANEKLFF.

The J gene is TRBJ1-5, the V gene TRBV2; tentatively, D is TRBD1 (6 bases). The CDR3 runs to 14 residues. Germline CDR1 SNHLY, CDR2 FYNNEI. V gave up 11 bases and J gave up 3 bases, with 17 bases separating them. The DNA for the CDR3 is TGTGCCGGGAAGGGGGACGGCCTCAATCAGCCCCAGCATTTT. Translation: CAGKGDGLNQPQHF.

The rearrangement uses TRBV7-2 and TRBJ2-1; 9 bases align to TRBD2. Germline CDR1 is SGHTA and CDR2 is FQGNSA. The V and J ends lost 5 bases and 6 bases, in that order; junction bases with no gene match: 8. The length of the CDR3 is 15 residues. The CDR3 nucleotides read TGTGCCAGCAGCCCCCCCCTAGCGGGGACCAATGAGCAGTTCTTC. Amino acids: CASSPPLAGTNEQFF.